What follows is one TCR beta chain and its context. Antigen: not known. Libraries were prepared by immunoSEQ multiplex PCR; TCRdb keeps only in-frame clonotypes and omits some of them. The repertoire includes tens of thousands of clones, 95% to 98% of them detected once, and around 1.5% sits in the top ten. This sample is part of a study of cytomegalovirus exposure and HLA in healthy donors. CDR3 length: 17 amino acids. Germline values: CDR1 SGDLS, CDR2 YYNGEE. V trimming: 1 base; J trimming: 0 bases; junction bases outside the gene matches: 6. Study outcomes and limitations: The study designated fewer than 200 TCR beta chains cytomegalovirus-associated.

The chain links TRBV9 to TRBJ2-1; 8 bases are shared with TRBD1. Specimen: PBMCs. The sequence was obtained from a woman aged 18-29 years in good health and CMV-seropositive. The DNA of the CDR3 is TGTGCCAGCAGCGTAACGGGACAGGCGAGCTCCTACAATGAGCAGTTCTTC. Translated, it gives CASSVTGQASSYNEQFF.